This TCR beta chain appears in the sequencing data of a study of blood T cells in healthy people across ages. Study findings and constraints: Per-million-T-cell TCR beta diversity fell roughly linearly with age.

Losses at the gene ends were 2 bases for V and 0 bases for J; bases not matched to a gene: 1. This CDR3 comprises 16 residues. Germline V CDR1 and CDR2: MNHEY, SVGAGI. A second PCR, run for about 6 to 11 cycles, used a sample-barcoded 5' primer plus a J-beta primer mix. One entry per CDR3 protein results from TCRdb running MiXCR on the 5' RACE reads. Here the sample spans 1.5 million to 2 million distinct CDR3 sequences, around 40% being singletons. In the case of this clonotype: The antigen is unknown.

Approximately 9.2 milliliters was the volume of peripheral blood drawn from each donor. Per sample, no less than 5.5 micrograms of total RNA were extracted. J is TRBJ1-3 and V is TRBV6-5, with TRBD1 identical over 10 bases. The TCR was taken from a human donor in good health. The specimen sequenced was blood. Here the CDR3 DNA reads TGTGCCAGCAGTTACCGGGACAGGGGCTCTGGAAACACCATATATTTT. As protein: CASSYRDRGSGNTIYF.